A selection of T cell receptor beta chains follows, all from one sample in a study of radiation and T cells in renal cell carcinoma. The table came from immunoSEQ multiplex PCR; TCRdb's copy has only in-frame clones and leaves some out. The repertoire holds about 130,000 clones, with over 75% as singletons. The sequencing here drew on blood, taken from a patient whose treatment included radiotherapy and nephrectomy. The receptor source for this set is a woman aged 45-65 years with renal cell carcinoma. CDR3s include the opening cysteine and the closing phenylalanine or tryptophan. Fields, in order: J gene, D gene, clone size, V gene, CDR3 DNA, CDR3 protein. D genes are given only for firm matches. For some rows the clone size is stated as once, few or many, or as a class when expanded; others skip it.

J: TRBJ1-3
D: NA
size: NA
V: TRBV5-1
DNA: TGCGCCAGCAGCCAAAGGCCGGGACCTAGCTCTGGAAACACCATATATTTT
CDR3: CASSQRPGPSSGNTIYF

J: TRBJ1-4
D: TRBD1
size: NA
V: TRBV5-1
DNA: TGCGCCAGCAGCTTGGCAGACAGGGGCTTCGCTAATGAAAAACTGTTTTTT
CDR3: CASSLADRGFANEKLFF

J: TRBJ2-7
D: TRBD1
size: once
V: TRBV5-1
DNA: TGCGCCAGCAGCTCACAAGCCGGGACAGTAATCTACGAGCAGTACTTC
CDR3: CASSSQAGTVIYEQYF

J: TRBJ1-3
D: NA
size: NA
V: TRBV14
DNA: TGTGCCAGCAGCCAAGATCGGAGGACGGACAGCTTCTCTGGAAACACCATATATTTT
CDR3: CASSQDRRTDSFSGNTIYF

J: TRBJ1-4
D: NA
size: NA
V: TRBV9
DNA: TGTGCCAGCAGCGCCCCCGAAGCTGGAAAACTGTTTTTT
CDR3: CASSAPEAGKLFF

J: TRBJ1-2
D: TRBD1
size: NA
V: TRBV27
DNA: TGTGCCAGCAGCTTACAGGGGACTGGCTACACCTTC
CDR3: CASSLQGTGYTF

J: TRBJ2-5
D: TRBD2
size: NA
V: TRBV5-4
DNA: TGTGCCAGCAGCTCCGGACTAGCGGTGCAAGAGACCCAGTACTTC
CDR3: CASSSGLAVQETQYF

J: TRBJ1-2
D: NA
size: NA
V: TRBV30
DNA: TGTGCCTGGACTACCGGGACACTGGACACCTTC
CDR3: CAWTTGTLDTF

J: TRBJ2-5
D: TRBD2
size: NA
V: TRBV11-2
DNA: TGTGCCAGCACCCCCGGGCTAGCGGGGACTGAGACCCAGTACTTC
CDR3: CASTPGLAGTETQYF

J: TRBJ2-1
D: NA
size: NA
V: TRBV4-3
DNA: TGCGCCAGCAGCCAATGGAGAATCGATGAGCAGTTCTTC
CDR3: CASSQWRIDEQFF

J: TRBJ2-3
D: NA
size: NA
V: TRBV7-9
DNA: TGTGCCAGCAGTAATTCCTTTTTGTCCGATACGCAGTATTTT
CDR3: CASSNSFLSDTQYF

J: TRBJ2-5
D: NA
size: NA
V: TRBV7-9
DNA: TGTGCCAGCAGCTTGTCACTTCGGGCCTCGCTTACAGAGACCCAGTACTTC
CDR3: CASSLSLRASLTETQYF

J: TRBJ1-1
D: TRBD1
size: once
V: TRBV6-5
DNA: TGTGCCAGCAGATTCCGGACAGGGAGGTACACTGAAGCTTTCTTT
CDR3: CASRFRTGRYTEAFF

J: TRBJ2-5
D: NA
size: NA
V: TRBV5-1
DNA: TGCGCCAGCAGCCTCGGAATCCTCACAGAGACCCAGTACTTC
CDR3: CASSLGILTETQYF

J: TRBJ1-1
D: NA
size: NA
V: TRBV30
DNA: TGTGCCTCCAAGCTGGCAGGGACGGGCACTGAAGCTTTCTTT
CDR3: CASKLAGTGTEAFF

J: TRBJ2-1
D: TRBD2
size: NA
V: TRBV12-5
DNA: TGTGCTAGTGGTCCTGGGCAGCGGGGGCGATACAATGAGCAGTTCTTC
CDR3: CASGPGQRGRYNEQFF

J: TRBJ1-4
D: NA
size: NA
V: TRBV11-2
DNA: TGCGCCAGCAGCCAAGACCTACGGTCGGAAAAACTGTTTTTT
CDR3: CASSQDLRSEKLFF

J: TRBJ2-1
D: TRBD1
size: NA
V: TRBV29-1
DNA: TGCAGCGTCGGACTGACAGGGTCCTACAATGAGCAGTTCTTC
CDR3: CSVGLTGSYNEQFF

J: TRBJ1-1
D: NA
size: NA
V: TRBV19
DNA: TGTGCCAGTAGCCAAGACAGGTTCACTGAAGCTTTCTTT
CDR3: CASSQDRFTEAFF

J: TRBJ1-5
D: TRBD1
size: once
V: TRBV27
DNA: TGTGCCAGCAGCACACTCGGACAGGCTAATCAGCCCCAGCATTTT
CDR3: CASSTLGQANQPQHF

J: TRBJ2-1
D: NA
size: NA
V: TRBV11-2
DNA: TGTGCCAGCAGCTTAGGGGGGTACAATGAGCAGTTCTTC
CDR3: CASSLGGYNEQFF

J: TRBJ1-2
D: NA
size: NA
V: TRBV5-4
DNA: TGTGCCAGCAGCTTGGGTTCCTCGCCGAAGCAGGCAATCTATGAAGGCTACACCTTC
CDR3: CASSLGSSPKQAIYEGYTF

J: TRBJ1-1
D: NA
size: once
V: TRBV4-1
DNA: TGCGCCAGCAGCCTCCACGACACAGGGTTTGGGAGGGGAATGAACACTGAAGCTTTCTTT
CDR3: CASSLHDTGFGRGMNTEAFF

J: TRBJ1-2
D: NA
size: NA
V: TRBV4-3
DNA: TGCGCCAGCAGCCAAGGTACAGGGACGGTGGAAGGCTACACCTTC
CDR3: CASSQGTGTVEGYTF

J: TRBJ1-1
D: NA
size: NA
V: TRBV20-1
DNA: TGCAGTGCTAGAGTCACTGAAGCTTTCTTT
CDR3: CSARVTEAFF

J: TRBJ2-1
D: NA
size: NA
V: TRBV9
DNA: TGTGCCAGCAGCGTAGGTCCCGGGGGTATGGAGCAGTTCTTC
CDR3: CASSVGPGGMEQFF

J: TRBJ1-2
D: NA
size: NA
V: TRBV5-1
DNA: TGCGCCAGCAGCTTGGTTGCCAGGGGACATGGCTACACCTTC
CDR3: CASSLVARGHGYTF

J: TRBJ2-6
D: NA
size: NA
V: TRBV30
DNA: TGTGCCTGGAGCGGGGACAACGTCCTGACTTTC
CDR3: CAWSGDNVLTF

J: TRBJ2-3
D: NA
size: NA
V: TRBV7-2
DNA: TGTGCCAGCAGCTTCACAGATACGCAGTATTTT
CDR3: CASSFTDTQYF

J: TRBJ2-7
D: NA
size: NA
V: TRBV11-2
DNA: TGTGCCAGCAGCTTAGGATCCTACGAGCAGTACTTC
CDR3: CASSLGSYEQYF

J: TRBJ1-6
D: TRBD1
size: once
V: TRBV5-1
DNA: TGCGCCAGCAGCTTGCCGGGACAGGGGAATTCACCCCTCCACTTT
CDR3: CASSLPGQGNSPLHF

J: TRBJ2-3
D: NA
size: NA
V: TRBV21-1
DNA: TGTGCCAGCAGCAAAGGTCACCGCCGTGGTACGCAGTATTTT
CDR3: CASSKGHRRGTQYF

J: TRBJ1-4
D: NA
size: NA
V: TRBV5-1
DNA: TGCGCCAGCAGCTTGGCAGGCGCAACTAATGAAAAACTGTTTTTT
CDR3: CASSLAGATNEKLFF

J: TRBJ1-2
D: TRBD1
size: NA
V: TRBV5-1
DNA: TGCGCCAGCAGCCCCCGACAGGGACCTAACTATGGCTACACCTTC
CDR3: CASSPRQGPNYGYTF

J: TRBJ1-6
D: NA
size: NA
V: TRBV10-3
DNA: TGTGCCATCAGTGAGAGGGGCTCTAATTCACCCCTCCACTTT
CDR3: CAISERGSNSPLHF

J: TRBJ1-1
D: NA
size: NA
V: TRBV6-1
DNA: TGTGCCAGCAGTGAAGCGGGCAGGGGTATCCCTGAAGCTTTCTTT
CDR3: CASSEAGRGIPEAFF

J: TRBJ1-4
D: TRBD1
size: NA
V: TRBV6-6
DNA: TGTGCCAGCAGCAAAGGACAGGGAGCTAATGAAAAACTGTTTTTT
CDR3: CASSKGQGANEKLFF

J: TRBJ2-1
D: NA
size: few
V: TRBV7-3
DNA: TGTGCCAGCAGCTTAACCTCGTTGAATGAGCAGTTCTTC
CDR3: CASSLTSLNEQFF

J: TRBJ1-5
D: NA
size: once
V: TRBV2
DNA: TGTGCCAGCAGTGAGTCGCGGGGGGAAAATCAGCCCCAGCATTTT
CDR3: CASSESRGENQPQHF

J: TRBJ1-2
D: TRBD1
size: NA
V: TRBV6-1
DNA: TGTGCCATGTCTGACAGGGGGTGGAACTATGGCTACACCTTC
CDR3: CAMSDRGWNYGYTF

J: TRBJ2-5
D: NA
size: NA
V: TRBV10-2
DNA: TGCGCCAGCAGTGATTGGGGGGGCTGGGGACAAGAGACCCAGTACTTC
CDR3: CASSDWGGWGQETQYF

J: TRBJ2-1
D: TRBD1
size: NA
V: TRBV29-1
DNA: TGCAGCGTTGGCAGGGGGAGCAATGAGCAGTTCTTC
CDR3: CSVGRGSNEQFF

J: TRBJ2-7
D: NA
size: few
V: TRBV2
DNA: TGTGCCAGCAGTGAAGAGCGTACACGCGAGCAGTACTTC
CDR3: CASSEERTREQYF

J: TRBJ2-4
D: TRBD1
size: NA
V: TRBV2
DNA: TGTGCCAGCAGTGTCATCGCAGGGGGACACTCTAACATTCAGTACTTC
CDR3: CASSVIAGGHSNIQYF

J: TRBJ1-1
D: NA
size: once
V: TRBV10-1
DNA: TGCGCCAGCAGTGAGCCTAGGGAGAACACTGAAGCTTTCTTT
CDR3: CASSEPRENTEAFF

J: TRBJ1-2
D: TRBD1
size: NA
V: TRBV19
DNA: TGTGCCAGTAGTTCCGGGACAGGGAGCTATGGCTACACCTTC
CDR3: CASSSGTGSYGYTF

J: TRBJ2-4
D: TRBD1
size: once
V: TRBV19
DNA: TGTGCCAGTAGCCCAGGGACAGGGGGCTGGGCCAAAAACATTCAGTACTTC
CDR3: CASSPGTGGWAKNIQYF

J: TRBJ1-2
D: TRBD1
size: NA
V: TRBV5-4
DNA: TGTGCCAGCAGCTTGGCTCTGACAGGGGGCAACTATGGCTACACCTTC
CDR3: CASSLALTGGNYGYTF

J: TRBJ2-3
D: NA
size: NA
V: TRBV7-9
DNA: TGTGCCAGCCTACTAGGGGGGAATGCAGATACGCAGTATTTT
CDR3: CASLLGGNADTQYF

J: TRBJ2-3
D: NA
size: NA
V: TRBV4-1
DNA: TGCGCCAGCAGCCAAGGGCTAGCTCCTCAGTATTTT
CDR3: CASSQGLAPQYF

J: TRBJ2-7
D: NA
size: NA
V: TRBV6-6
DNA: TGTGCCAGCAGTTACTCCCGGGTAGGCGACGAGCAGTACTTC
CDR3: CASSYSRVGDEQYF

J: TRBJ1-3
D: TRBD1
size: once
V: TRBV2
DNA: TGTGCCAGCAGTGGACAGGGGGCCTTCTCTGGAAACACCATATATTTT
CDR3: CASSGQGAFSGNTIYF

J: TRBJ1-1
D: NA
size: NA
V: TRBV6-1
DNA: TGTGCCAGCAGTGACTCGGGCCTCGTGGGGACTGAAGCTTTCTTT
CDR3: CASSDSGLVGTEAFF

J: TRBJ2-5
D: NA
size: NA
V: TRBV18
DNA: TGTGCCAGCTCACCACCGAGCTCAGAGACCCAGTACTTC
CDR3: CASSPPSSETQYF